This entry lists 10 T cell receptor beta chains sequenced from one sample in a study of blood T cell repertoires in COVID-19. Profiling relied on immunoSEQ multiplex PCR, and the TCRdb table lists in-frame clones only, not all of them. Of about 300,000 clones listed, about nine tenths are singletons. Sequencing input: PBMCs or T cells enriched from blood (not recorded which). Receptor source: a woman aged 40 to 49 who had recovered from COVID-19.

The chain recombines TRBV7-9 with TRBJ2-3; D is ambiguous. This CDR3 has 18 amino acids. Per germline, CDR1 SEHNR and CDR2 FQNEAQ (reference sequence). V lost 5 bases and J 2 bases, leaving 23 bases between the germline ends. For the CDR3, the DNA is TGTGCCAGCAGCCAATGGCCGTTGAGCAGGCCCTACACAGATACGCAGTATTTT. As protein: CASSQWPLSRPYTDTQYF.

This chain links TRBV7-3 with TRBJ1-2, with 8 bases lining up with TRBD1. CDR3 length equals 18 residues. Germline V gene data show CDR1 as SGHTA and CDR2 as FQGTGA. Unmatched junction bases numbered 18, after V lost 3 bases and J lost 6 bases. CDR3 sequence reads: CASSFRTGKLRRSNGYTF. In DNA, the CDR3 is TGTGCCAGCAGCTTTAGGACAGGGAAACTCCGAAGGTCGAATGGCTACACCTTC. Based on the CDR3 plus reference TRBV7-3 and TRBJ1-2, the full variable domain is GAGVSQTPSNKVTEKGKYVELRCDPISGHTALYWYRQSLGQGPEFLIYFQGTGAADDSGLPNDRFFAVRPEGSVSTLKIQRTERGDSAVYLCASSFRTGKLRRSNGYTFGSGTRLTVV.

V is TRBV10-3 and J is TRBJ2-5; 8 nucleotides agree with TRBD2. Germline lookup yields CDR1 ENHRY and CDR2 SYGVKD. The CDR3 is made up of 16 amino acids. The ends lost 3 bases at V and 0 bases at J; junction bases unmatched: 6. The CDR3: CAISDRSAGDQETQYF. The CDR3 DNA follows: TGTGCCATCAGTGACCGATCAGCGGGGGACCAAGAGACCCAGTACTTC.

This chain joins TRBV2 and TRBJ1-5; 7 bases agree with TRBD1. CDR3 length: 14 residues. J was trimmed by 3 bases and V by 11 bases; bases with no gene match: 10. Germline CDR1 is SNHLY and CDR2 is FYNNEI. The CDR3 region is CARSATGDNQPQHF. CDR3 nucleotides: TGTGCCCGCTCAGCCACAGGGGACAATCAGCCCCAGCATTTT.

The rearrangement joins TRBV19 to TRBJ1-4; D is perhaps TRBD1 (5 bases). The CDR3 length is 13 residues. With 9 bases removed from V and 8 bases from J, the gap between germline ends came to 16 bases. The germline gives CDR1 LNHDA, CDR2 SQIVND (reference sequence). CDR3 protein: CASATWGDEKLFF. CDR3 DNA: TGTGCCAGCGCCACCTGGGGCGACGAAAAACTGTTTTTT.

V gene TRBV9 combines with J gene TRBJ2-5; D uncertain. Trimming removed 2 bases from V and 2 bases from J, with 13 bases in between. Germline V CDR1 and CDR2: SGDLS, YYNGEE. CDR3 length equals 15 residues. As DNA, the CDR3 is TGTGCCAGCAGCGTCTCCGGCCAGGTACAAGAGACCCAGTACTTC. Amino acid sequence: CASSVSGQVQETQYF.

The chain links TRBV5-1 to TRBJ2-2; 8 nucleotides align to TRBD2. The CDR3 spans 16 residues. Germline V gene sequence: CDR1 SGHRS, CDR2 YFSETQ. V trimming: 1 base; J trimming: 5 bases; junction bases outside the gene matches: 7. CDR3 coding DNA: TGCGCCAGCAGCTTGCCCGGGGGGGCTGGAACCGGGGAGCTGTTTTTT. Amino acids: CASSLPGGAGTGELFF.

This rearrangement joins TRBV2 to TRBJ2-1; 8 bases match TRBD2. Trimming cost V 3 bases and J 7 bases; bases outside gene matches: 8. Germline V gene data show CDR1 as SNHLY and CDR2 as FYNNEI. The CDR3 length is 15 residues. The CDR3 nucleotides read TGTGCCAGCAGTGACCAGAGACTAGCGACAAATGAGCAGTTCTTC. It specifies CASSDQRLATNEQFF.

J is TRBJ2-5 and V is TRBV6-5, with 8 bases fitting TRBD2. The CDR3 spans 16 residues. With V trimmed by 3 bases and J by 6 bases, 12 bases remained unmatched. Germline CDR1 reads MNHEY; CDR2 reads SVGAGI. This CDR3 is CASSYQPGGGSKTQYF. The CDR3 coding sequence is TGTGCCAGCAGTTATCAGCCCGGGGGGGGCAGTAAGACCCAGTACTTC.

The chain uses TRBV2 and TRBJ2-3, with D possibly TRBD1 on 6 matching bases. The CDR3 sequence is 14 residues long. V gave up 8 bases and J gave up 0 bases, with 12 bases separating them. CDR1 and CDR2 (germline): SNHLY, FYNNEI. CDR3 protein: CASAWGLSTDTQYF. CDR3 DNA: TGTGCCAGCGCTTGGGGGCTAAGCACAGATACGCAGTATTTT.